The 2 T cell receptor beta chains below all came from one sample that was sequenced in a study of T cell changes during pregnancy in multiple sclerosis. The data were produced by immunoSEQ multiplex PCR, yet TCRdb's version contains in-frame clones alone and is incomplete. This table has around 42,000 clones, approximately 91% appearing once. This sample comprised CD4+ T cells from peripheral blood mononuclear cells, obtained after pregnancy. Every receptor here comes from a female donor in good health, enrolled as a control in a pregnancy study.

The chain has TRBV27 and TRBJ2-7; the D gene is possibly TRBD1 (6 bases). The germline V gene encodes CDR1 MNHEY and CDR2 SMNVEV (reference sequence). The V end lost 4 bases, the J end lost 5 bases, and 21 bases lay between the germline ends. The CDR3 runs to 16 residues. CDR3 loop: CASSSVNTGLRNEQYF. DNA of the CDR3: TGTGCCAGCAGTTCGGTCAACACAGGGCTGAGGAACGAGCAGTACTTC.

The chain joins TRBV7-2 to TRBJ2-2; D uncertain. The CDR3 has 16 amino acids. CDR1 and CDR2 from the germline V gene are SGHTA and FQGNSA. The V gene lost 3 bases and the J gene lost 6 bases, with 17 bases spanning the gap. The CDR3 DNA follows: TGTGCCAGCAGCTTTAATTCAGTGGGTCTAGCCGGGGAGCTGTTTTTT. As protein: CASSFNSVGLAGELFF.